The sequence of this T cell receptor (beta chain) was determined in a study of T cell repertoires in ileal Crohn's disease. This clone was picked up a small number of times. The sample's time point: neoterminal ileum biopsy at postoperative endoscopy, about 6 months after surgery. Germline CDR1 is MNHNS and CDR2 is SASEGT. This CDR3 contains 13 residues. The ends were cut back, 2 bases at V and 3 bases at J, with 4 bases in the middle. Assay used: immunoSEQ multiplex PCR; TCRdb lists only in-frame clones, some missing. The sample holds over 10,000 clones, roughly 73% seen once. The TCR originated in an adult with Crohn's disease. The chain recombines TRBV6-1 with TRBJ1-4; D unclear. Sequences were obtained from ileal tissue. The CDR3 nucleotides are TGTGCCAGCAGTGAAAGCCCTAATGAAAAACTGTTTTTT. Translated, it gives CASSESPNEKLFF.